The entry below gives a single T cell receptor (beta chain) sequence along with its context. Its antigen is undetermined. Method: immunoSEQ multiplex PCR; TCRdb's copy keeps in-frame clones and lacks some. This sample yields about 6,000 clones, of which roughly 74% are seen a single time; 25% to 35% belongs to the top ten. This entry comes from a study of T cell therapy after organ transplantation. Time point in this sample: 4-8 weeks after completion of therapy. The length of the CDR3 is 13 residues. Germline V CDR1 and CDR2: SGHDN, FVKESK. Trimming took off 4 bases at V and 10 bases at J, with 17 bases between the two ends.

The V gene is TRBV14, the J gene TRBJ2-7, with D uncertain. Sequenced material: CD8+ T cells from blood, taken after autologous CMV-specific T cell therapy. This receptor was taken from a human patient who had received a solid organ transplant and had CMV disease. Among the T cells, some may be from the graft donor. DNA of the CDR3: TGTGCCAGCAGCCGCAACTCAGGTTGGGGACAGTACTTC. Amino acids: CASSRNSGWGQYF.